This T cell receptor beta chain was recorded in a study of control samples from healthy donors and cancer patients (dated by TCRdb to 2018 to 2021). The CDR3 contains 15 residues, cysteine and phenylalanine counted. Of the read, only the CDR3 DNA is kept; its 45 bases are in frame from base 1. From V the trimming removes 3 bases and from J it removes 2 bases, while the gene matches leave 1 base of the junction unaccounted for. CDR1 and CDR2, per the germline V gene (reference sequence), are SGHNT and YYREEE. Notes on this clone: Its antigen is still unknown. No base-level quality is on record; no much larger clone is a single base apart.

The library was generated by the immunoSEQ multiplex PCR assay. Drawn from immuneACCESS, this table holds only the in-frame rearrangements with V and J called that TCRdb kept. Clones are partly lost; checked studies trace under half to an unresolved V gene and leave the rest unexplained. The sample profile shows around 50,000 clones; approximately 95% of them were found once. Jointly, the top ten make up around 2% of the sample. Material: blood. The chain joins TRBV5-4 to TRBJ2-1; 11 central bases correspond to TRBD2. The TCR comes from a woman aged 25-40 years in good health. At the DNA level, the sequence is TGTGCCAGCAGCTCGGGACTAGCGGCCTACAATGAGCAGTTCTTC. Translated, this is CASSSGLAAYNEQFF.